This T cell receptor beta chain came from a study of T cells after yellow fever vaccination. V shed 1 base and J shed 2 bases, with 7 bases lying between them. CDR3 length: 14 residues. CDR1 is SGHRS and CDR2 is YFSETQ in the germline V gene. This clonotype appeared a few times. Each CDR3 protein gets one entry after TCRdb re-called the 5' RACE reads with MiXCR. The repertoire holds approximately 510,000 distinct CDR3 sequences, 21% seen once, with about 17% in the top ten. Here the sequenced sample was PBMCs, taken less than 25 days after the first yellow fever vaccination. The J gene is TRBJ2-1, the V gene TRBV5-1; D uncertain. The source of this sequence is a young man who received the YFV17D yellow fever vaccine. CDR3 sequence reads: CASSLQQTYNEQFF. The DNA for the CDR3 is TGCGCCAGCAGCTTGCAACAGACCTACAATGAGCAGTTCTTC.